A single sample is the source of the 18 T cell receptor beta chains below, sequenced in a study of blood T cell repertoires in COVID-19. This table comes from immunoSEQ multiplex PCR, and its TCRdb copy is limited to in-frame clones, with some not included. The table records under 200,000 clones, 88% of them present only once. The sequenced material came from peripheral blood. The receptor set was obtained from a man in his forties with active or convalescent COVID-19.

This clone was seen only a few times. The CDR3 DNA reads TGTGCCAGCAGCCAAGCACTGGGGACTCTCGGGTATAATTCACCCCTCCACTTT. Translated: CASSQALGTLGYNSPLHF. The chain recombines TRBV3-1 (or the pseudogene TRBV3-2) with TRBJ1-6; possible D gene TRBD1, 5 bases. The germline gives CDR1 LGHDT, CDR2 YNNKEL (reference sequence). V was clipped by 1 base and J by 4 bases, with 17 bases between them. This CDR3 comprises 18 residues.

V is TRBV6-2 or TRBV6-3 and J is TRBJ1-1, with TRBD1 as a possible D gene (6 bases). The CDR3 is made up of 20 amino acids. Germline lookup yields CDR1 MNHEY and CDR2 SVGEGT. Between the trimmed V and J ends, which lost 2 bases and 0 bases, there was a span of 25 bases. The CDR3 sequence is CASSYPGQGNFLGMNTEAFF. The DNA for the CDR3 is TGTGCCAGCAGTTACCCCGGCCAGGGGAATTTCTTAGGCATGAACACTGAAGCTTTCTTT.

The chain links TRBV12-5 to TRBJ1-6; TRBD1 matches at 11 bases. The germline gives CDR1 LGHNT, CDR2 FRNRAP. CDR3 length equals 14 residues. Trimming cost V 5 bases and J 8 bases; bases outside gene matches: 2. The CDR3 here is CASGLGQGDSPLHF. CDR3 nucleotides: TGTGCTAGTGGTCTGGGACAGGGGGATTCACCCCTCCACTTT.

This clone was recorded only once. The J gene is TRBJ1-5, the V gene TRBV18, with 11 bases matching TRBD1. The CDR3 has 15 residues. The J segment lost 5 bases and the V segment lost 3 bases, leaving 3 bases of the junction unmatched. CDR1 is KGHSH and CDR2 is LQKENI in the germline V gene. The CDR3 loop is CASSPKGQGDQPQHF. The CDR3 DNA reads as TGTGCCAGCTCACCGAAGGGACAGGGGGATCAGCCCCAGCATTTT.

V is TRBV7-9 and J is TRBJ1-1; 7 bases map to TRBD1. The V gene's germline CDR1 is SEHNR and CDR2 FQNEAQ (reference sequence). This CDR3 region has 14 residues. The V gene end was trimmed by 5 bases and the J gene end by 3 bases; junction bases not matched to a gene: 6. CDR3 DNA sequence: TGTGCCAGCAGCCGCGCAGGGGGAGACACTGAAGCTTTCTTT. Protein: CASSRAGGDTEAFF. Complete variable domain (other parts from reference TRBV7-9 and TRBJ1-1): DTGVSQNPRHKITKRGQNVTFRCDPISEHNRLYWYRQTLGQGPEFLTYFQNEAQLEKSRLLSDRFSAERPKGSFSTLEIQRTEQGDSAMYLCASSRAGGDTEAFFGQGTRLTVV.

The chain links TRBV23-1 to TRBJ2-7; TRBD1 aligns across 7 bases. TRBV23-1 is an ORF for which the function is uncertain. CDR3 length: 19 amino acids. Trimming at V came to 1 base and at J to 3 bases, leaving 18 bases not matched to a gene. The CDR3: CASSQLDRVFVLKYYEQYF. For the CDR3, the DNA is TGCGCCAGCAGTCAATTAGACAGGGTATTCGTGCTTAAATACTACGAGCAGTACTTC.

The V call is TRBV7-2, the J call TRBJ1-2; D is undetermined. The germline V gene encodes CDR1 SGHTA and CDR2 FQGNSA. This CDR3 region has 15 residues. V lost 3 bases, J lost 5 bases, and 16 bases lay in between. This CDR3 is CASSFGRERSYGYTF. The CDR3 nucleotides are TGTGCCAGCAGCTTTGGACGGGAGCGGAGTTATGGCTACACCTTC. Looking up the rest from reference TRBV7-2 and TRBJ1-2 gives the full variable domain: GAGVSQSPSNKVTEKGKDVELRCDPISGHTALYWYRQSLGQGLEFLIYFQGNSAPDKSGLPSDRFSAERTGGSVSTLTIQRTQQEDSAVYLCASSFGRERSYGYTFGSGTRLTVV.

The CDR3 bases are TGTGCCAGCAGTCAGGGGACATATGGCTACACCTTC. Residues: CASSQGTYGYTF. This chain links TRBV6-2 or TRBV6-3 with TRBJ1-2, with a possible D match to TRBD1 (6 bases). The CDR3 totals 12 residues. Germline V gene data show CDR1 as MNHEY and CDR2 as SVGEGT. Between the trimmed V and J ends, which lost 5 bases and 5 bases, there was a span of 9 bases.

This rearrangement joins TRBV7-2 to TRBJ2-3; 8 nucleotides line up with TRBD2. The V gene end was trimmed by 6 bases and the J gene end by 6 bases; junction bases not matched to a gene: 17. This CDR3 comprises 17 residues. Germline V CDR1 and CDR2: SGHTA, FQGNSA. In DNA, the CDR3 is TGTGCCAGCAGGCCTGTCCCAGCGGGAGTCCATGGGGATACGCAGTATTTT. Its translation is CASRPVPAGVHGDTQYF.

This chain connects TRBV5-1 to TRBJ2-1, with 9 bases matching TRBD1. This CDR3 is built from 15 residues. The trim removed 4 bases at V and 7 bases at J, leaving 9 bases unmatched. Germline loops: CDR1 SGHRS, CDR2 YFSETQ. In nucleotides, the CDR3 is TGCGCCAGCAGCCTACGACCGGGACAGGGAAATGAGCAGTTCTTC. Translating it yields CASSLRPGQGNEQFF. Variable domain in full (rest from reference TRBV5-1 and TRBJ2-1): KAGVTQTPRYLIKTRGQQVTLSCSPISGHRSVSWYQQTPGQGLQFLFEYFSETQRNKGNFPGRFSGRQFSNSRSEMNVSTLELGDSALYLCASSLRPGQGNEQFFGPGTRLTVL.

The chain couples TRBV9 to TRBJ1-3; TRBD1 matches at 10 bases. CDR1 is SGDLS and CDR2 is YYNGEE in the germline V gene. After removal of 7 bases from V and 7 bases from J, the junction contained 11 bases not matched to a gene. CDR3 length: 15 residues. The CDR3 sequence is CASGSRQGAQNTIYF. The CDR3, as DNA: TGTGCCAGCGGCTCTAGACAGGGGGCGCAGAACACCATATATTTT.

V usage is TRBV24-1 and J usage is TRBJ2-5; TRBD1 might be the D (5 bases). The CDR3 has 17 amino acids. V shed 5 bases and J shed 2 bases, with 20 bases lying between them. Germline CDR1 reads KGHDR; CDR2 reads SFDVKD. The chain's CDR3 is CATSVVNVGASQETQYF. DNA for the CDR3: TGTGCCACCAGTGTTGTTAATGTTGGGGCCAGTCAAGAGACCCAGTACTTC.

V is TRBV28 and J is TRBJ1-5; the D gene is possibly TRBD1 (6 bases). The CDR3 extends over 15 amino acids. Germline V gene data show CDR1 as MDHEN and CDR2 as SYDVKM. V lost 2 bases to trimming and J lost 5 bases, with 13 bases between them. The chain's CDR3 is CASSLGRGGDQPQHF. In DNA form, the CDR3 reads TGTGCCAGCAGTTTAGGTCGGGGGGGCGATCAGCCCCAGCATTTT.

The chain carries TRBV19 and TRBJ2-5, with D tentatively TRBD2 (6 bases). V was trimmed by 3 bases and J by 5 bases, leaving 7 bases between them. The CDR3 is 12 residues long. CDR1 and CDR2 from the germline V gene are LNHDA and SQIVND (reference sequence). The CDR3: CASSIGGETQYF. The CDR3 DNA is TGTGCCAGTAGTATTGGAGGGGAGACCCAGTACTTC.

The count of this clone is one. The V call is TRBV5-6, the J call TRBJ1-2, with D perhaps matching TRBD1 (6 bases). The germline CDR1 and CDR2 sequences are SGHDT and YYEEEE. The ends were cut back, 0 bases at V and 8 bases at J, with 11 bases in the middle. This CDR3 comprises 13 residues. CDR3 DNA: TGTGCCAGCAGCTTGGGGGGGCCGGGCGGCTACACCTTC. Translating it yields CASSLGGPGGYTF.

The chain recombines TRBV25-1 with TRBJ1-1; the D is unclear. Between the trimmed V and J ends, which lost 6 bases and 0 bases, there was a span of 11 bases. This CDR3 region has 14 residues. Germline V CDR1 and CDR2: MGHDK, SYGVNS. The CDR3: CASSSSRMNTEAFF. The CDR3 DNA reads as TGTGCCAGCAGCTCTAGTAGAATGAACACTGAAGCTTTCTTT.

The V and J genes are TRBV5-1 and TRBJ1-1; D is perhaps TRBD1 (6 bases). Germline lookup yields CDR1 SGHRS and CDR2 YFSETQ. The CDR3 is made up of 13 amino acids. V was clipped by 9 bases and J by 0 bases, with 12 bases between them. In DNA form, the CDR3 reads TGCGCCACCAAGACAGGTATGAACACTGAAGCTTTCTTT. As protein: CATKTGMNTEAFF.

This sequence joins TRBV18 and TRBJ2-7; possible D gene TRBD2, 6 bases. The CDR3 spans 14 residues. Per germline, CDR1 KGHSH and CDR2 LQKENI. V shed 0 bases and J shed 4 bases, with 10 bases lying between them. DNA of the CDR3: TGTGCCAGCTCACCACCGGGAGGCTCGTACGAGCAGTACTTC. Its protein is CASSPPGGSYEQYF. Drawing the rest from reference TRBV18 and TRBJ2-7, the complete variable domain is NAGVMQNPRHLVRRRGQEARLRCSPMKGHSHVYWYRQLPEEGLKFMVYLQKENIIDESGMPKERFSAEFPKEGPSILRIQQVVRGDSAAYFCASSPPGGSYEQYFGPGTRLTVT.